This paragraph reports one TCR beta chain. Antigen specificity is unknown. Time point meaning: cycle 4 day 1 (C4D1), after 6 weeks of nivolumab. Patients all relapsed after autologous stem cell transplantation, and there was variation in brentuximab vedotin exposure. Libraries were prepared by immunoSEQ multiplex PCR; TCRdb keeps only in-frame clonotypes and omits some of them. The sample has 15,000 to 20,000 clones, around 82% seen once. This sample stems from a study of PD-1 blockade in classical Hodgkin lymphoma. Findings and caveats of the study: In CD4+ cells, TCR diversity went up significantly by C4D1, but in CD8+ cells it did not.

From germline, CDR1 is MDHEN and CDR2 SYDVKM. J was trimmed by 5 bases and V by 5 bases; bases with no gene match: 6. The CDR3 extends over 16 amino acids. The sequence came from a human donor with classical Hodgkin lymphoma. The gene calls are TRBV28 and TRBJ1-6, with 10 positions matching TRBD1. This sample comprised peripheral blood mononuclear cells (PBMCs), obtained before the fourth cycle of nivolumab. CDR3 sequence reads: CASSGRTGGDNSPLHF. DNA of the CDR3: TGTGCCAGCAGTGGGCGGACAGGGGGAGATAATTCACCCCTCCACTTT.